This T cell receptor beta chain was captured by sequencing in a study of CXCR3-negative and CXCR3-positive naive CD8 T cells. Across the whole study: Every library held about 1.5 +/- 0.3 million TRB reads, and the total came to 130 million to 150 million. Study outcomes and limitations: Relative to CXCR3-negative naive cells, CXCR3-positive naive cells had more hydrophobic TRB CDR3s. The authors found comparable surface CD5 between naive subsets and inferred TCR strength from TRB CDR3 properties.

UMI-labeled TRB cDNA libraries were prepared by 5' RACE. TCRdb derives one entry per CDR3 protein from the 5' RACE reads, leaving out DNA. The sample yields 130,000 to 150,000 distinct CDR3 sequences, of which the top ten take up roughly 0.27%. With 300,000 cells each, the CD8+ T cell subsets were individually sorted in triplicate. CD45RO-CCR7+CD27+CD95- was the phenotype of naive CD8+ T cells. Details on this clonotype: Antigen specificity is unknown.

Germline V lookup: CDR1 SGHDT, CDR2 YYEEEE. The CDR3 is 15 amino acids. Material: naive CXCR3+ CD8+ T cells from blood. Subset denoted: CD45RO-CCR7+CD27+CD95- naive CD8+ T cells expressing CXCR3 (TNR3+). The sequence was obtained from a human donor in good health. Some clones in this sample may be carry-over from other donors' samples. The chain recombines TRBV5-6 with TRBJ2-7; TCRdb's assignment of TRBD2 cannot be checked, as there is no DNA. CDR3: CASSFGRTGPYEQYF.